This T cell receptor (beta chain) was sequenced for a study of blood T cell repertoires in COVID-19. Study as a whole: Specimens from acute and convalescent COVID-19 originated in the United States, Italy and Spain.

From germline, CDR1 is MRHNA and CDR2 SNTAGT. V lost 8 bases and J lost 2; bases outside the gene matches: 4. This CDR3 region has 13 residues. About this clone: Within the sample, other DNA sequences also encode this same CDR3.

Clones were read by immunoSEQ multiplex PCR, and TCRdb kept only the in-frame ones, dropping some. The repertoire holds a few hundred thousand clones, about 80% seen once, with roughly 3.1% in the top ten. This chain joins TRBV6-4 and TRBJ2-3; 7 positions match TRBD2. The sequencing input was PBMCs or T cells enriched from blood (not recorded which). This TCR came from a man between 50 and 59 years old who had recovered from COVID-19. CDR3 protein: CASGAGHTDTQYF. The CDR3, as DNA: TGTGCCAGCGGAGCGGGGCACACAGATACGCAGTATTTT.